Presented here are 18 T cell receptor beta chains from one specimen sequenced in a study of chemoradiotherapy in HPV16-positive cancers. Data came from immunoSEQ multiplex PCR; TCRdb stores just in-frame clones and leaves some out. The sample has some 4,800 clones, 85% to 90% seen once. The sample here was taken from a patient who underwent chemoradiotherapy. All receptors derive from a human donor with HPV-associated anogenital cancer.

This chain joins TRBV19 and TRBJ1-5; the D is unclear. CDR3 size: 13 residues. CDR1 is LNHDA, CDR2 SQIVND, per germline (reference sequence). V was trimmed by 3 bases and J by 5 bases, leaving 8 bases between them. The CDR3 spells CASSIKIDQPQHF. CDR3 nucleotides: TGTGCCAGTAGTATTAAAATCGATCAGCCCCAGCATTTT. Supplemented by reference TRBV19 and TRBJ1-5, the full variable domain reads DGGITQSPKYLFRKEGQNVTLSCEQNLNHDAMYWYRQDPGQGLRLIYYSQIVNDFQKGDIAEGYSVSREKKESFPLTVTSAQKNPTAFYLCASSIKIDQPQHFGDGTRLSIL.

The CDR3 loop is CASSLDGTGVPNEQFF. CDR3 nucleotides: TGTGCCAGCAGCTTGGACGGGACAGGGGTTCCCAATGAGCAGTTCTTC. The chain links TRBV5-6 to TRBJ2-1; 10 bases are a match to TRBD1. V was clipped by 0 bases and J by 6 bases; unmatched bases: 6. The germline V gene has CDR1 SGHDT and CDR2 YYEEEE. This CDR3 has 16 amino acids.

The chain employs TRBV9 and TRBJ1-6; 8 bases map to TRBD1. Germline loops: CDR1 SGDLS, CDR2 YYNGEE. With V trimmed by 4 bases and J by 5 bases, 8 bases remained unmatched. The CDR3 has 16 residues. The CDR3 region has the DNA TGTGCCAGCAGCAATTTAGACAGGGGACATAATTCACCCCTCCACTTT. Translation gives CASSNLDRGHNSPLHF.

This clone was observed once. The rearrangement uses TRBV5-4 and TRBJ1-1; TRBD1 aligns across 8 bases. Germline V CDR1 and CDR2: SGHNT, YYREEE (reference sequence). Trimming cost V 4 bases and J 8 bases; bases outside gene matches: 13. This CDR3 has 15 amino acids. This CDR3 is CASSPRTGQGVEAFF. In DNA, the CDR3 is TGTGCCAGCAGCCCTAGGACAGGGCAGGGGGTCGAAGCTTTCTTT.

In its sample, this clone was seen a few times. The CDR3 DNA reads TGCGCCAGCAGCTTGGTGGGGTGGGATCCCACTGAAGCTTTCTTT. Protein product: CASSLVGWDPTEAFF. The V call is TRBV5-1, the J call TRBJ1-1; D gene ambiguous. With 0 bases removed from V and 4 bases from J, the gap between germline ends came to 13 bases. Germline-derived CDR1 and CDR2 are SGHRS and YFSETQ. This CDR3 is built from 15 residues. The full variable domain, completed using reference TRBV5-1 and TRBJ1-1, is KAGVTQTPRYLIKTRGQQVTLSCSPISGHRSVSWYQQTPGQGLQFLFEYFSETQRNKGNFPGRFSGRQFSNSRSEMNVSTLELGDSALYLCASSLVGWDPTEAFFGQGTRLTVV.

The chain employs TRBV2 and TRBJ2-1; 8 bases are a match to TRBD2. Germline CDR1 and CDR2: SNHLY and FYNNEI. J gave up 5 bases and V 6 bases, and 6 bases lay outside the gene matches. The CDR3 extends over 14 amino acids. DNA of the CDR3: TGTGCCAGCAGAAGACTAGCGACAAACAATGAGCAGTTCTTC. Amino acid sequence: CASRRLATNNEQFF. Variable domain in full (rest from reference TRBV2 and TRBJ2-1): EPEVTQTPSHQVTQMGQEVILRCVPISNHLYFYWYRQILGQKVEFLVSFYNNEISEKSEIFDDQFSVERPDGSNFTLKIRSTKLEDSAMYFCASRRLATNNEQFFGPGTRLTVL.

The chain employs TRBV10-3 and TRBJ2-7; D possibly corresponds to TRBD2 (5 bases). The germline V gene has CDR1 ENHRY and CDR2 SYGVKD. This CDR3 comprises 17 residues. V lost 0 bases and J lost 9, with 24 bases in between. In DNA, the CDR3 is TGTGCCATCAGTGAGTCAAGTTTCCCGGGGTCAATTACGAGGCAGTACTTC. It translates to CAISESSFPGSITRQYF.

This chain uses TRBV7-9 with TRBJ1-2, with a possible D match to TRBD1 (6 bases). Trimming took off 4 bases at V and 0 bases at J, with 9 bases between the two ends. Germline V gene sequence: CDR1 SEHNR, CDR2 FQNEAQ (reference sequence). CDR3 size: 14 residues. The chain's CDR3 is CASSSSGANYGYTF. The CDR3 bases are TGTGCCAGCAGCTCTTCAGGGGCTAACTATGGCTACACCTTC. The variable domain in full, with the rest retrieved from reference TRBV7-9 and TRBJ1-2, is DTGVSQNPRHKITKRGQNVTFRCDPISEHNRLYWYRQTLGQGPEFLTYFQNEAQLEKSRLLSDRFSAERPKGSFSTLEIQRTEQGDSAMYLCASSSSGANYGYTFGSGTRLTVV.

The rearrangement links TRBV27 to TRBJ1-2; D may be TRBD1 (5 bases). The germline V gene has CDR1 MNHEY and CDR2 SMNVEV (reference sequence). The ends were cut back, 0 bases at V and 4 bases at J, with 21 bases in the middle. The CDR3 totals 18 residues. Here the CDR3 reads CASSLSGRRGGRGYGYTF. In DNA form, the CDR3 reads TGTGCCAGCAGTTTATCCGGCCGGAGGGGAGGACGAGGCTATGGCTACACCTTC.

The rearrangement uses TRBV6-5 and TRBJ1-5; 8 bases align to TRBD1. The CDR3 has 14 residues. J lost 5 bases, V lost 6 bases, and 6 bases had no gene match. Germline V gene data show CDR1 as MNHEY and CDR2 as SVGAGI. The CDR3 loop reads CASSPRQGYQPQHF. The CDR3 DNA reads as TGTGCCAGCAGCCCCCGACAGGGGTATCAGCCCCAGCATTTT.

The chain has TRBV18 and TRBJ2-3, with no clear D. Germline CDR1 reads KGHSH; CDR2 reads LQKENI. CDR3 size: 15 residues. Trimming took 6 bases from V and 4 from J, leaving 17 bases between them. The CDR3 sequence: CASSPGPPPADTQYF. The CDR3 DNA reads TGTGCCAGCTCGCCAGGACCGCCACCGGCAGATACGCAGTATTTT.

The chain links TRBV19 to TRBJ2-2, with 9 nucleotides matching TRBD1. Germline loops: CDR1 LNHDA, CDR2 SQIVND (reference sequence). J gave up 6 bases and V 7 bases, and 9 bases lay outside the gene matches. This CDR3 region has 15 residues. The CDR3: CASTGGQGWSGELFF. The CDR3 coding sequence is TGTGCCAGTACCGGGGGACAGGGCTGGTCCGGGGAGCTGTTTTTT.

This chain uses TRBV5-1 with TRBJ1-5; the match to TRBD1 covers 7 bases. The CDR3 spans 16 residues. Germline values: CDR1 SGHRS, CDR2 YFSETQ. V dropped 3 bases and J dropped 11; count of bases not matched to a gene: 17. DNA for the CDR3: TGCGCCAGCAGCTCCGATCCGGGGACAGCGGTTATGGCCCAGCATTTT. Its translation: CASSSDPGTAVMAQHF.

CDR3 nucleotide sequence: TGTGCCAGCAGCCAACGACAGGGGGCACAGGGGCAGCCCCAGCATTTT. It translates to CASSQRQGAQGQPQHF. The chain couples TRBV4-2 to TRBJ1-5; 10 bases are a match to TRBD1. Germline V CDR1 and CDR2: LGHNA, YNFKEQ. CDR3 length: 16 residues. The ends lost 2 bases at V and 7 bases at J; junction bases unmatched: 8.

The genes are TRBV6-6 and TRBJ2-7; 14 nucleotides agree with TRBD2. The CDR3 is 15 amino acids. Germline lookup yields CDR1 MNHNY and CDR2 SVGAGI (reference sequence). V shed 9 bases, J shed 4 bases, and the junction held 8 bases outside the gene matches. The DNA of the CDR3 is TGTGCCAGTCGCTCTGGACTAGCGGGAGGTTACGAGCAGTACTTC. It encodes CASRSGLAGGYEQYF.

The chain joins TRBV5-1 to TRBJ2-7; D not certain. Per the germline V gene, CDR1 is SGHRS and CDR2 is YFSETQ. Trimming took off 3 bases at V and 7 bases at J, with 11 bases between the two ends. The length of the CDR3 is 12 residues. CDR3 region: CASSWGMGEQYF. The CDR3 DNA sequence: TGCGCCAGCAGCTGGGGAATGGGGGAGCAGTACTTC.

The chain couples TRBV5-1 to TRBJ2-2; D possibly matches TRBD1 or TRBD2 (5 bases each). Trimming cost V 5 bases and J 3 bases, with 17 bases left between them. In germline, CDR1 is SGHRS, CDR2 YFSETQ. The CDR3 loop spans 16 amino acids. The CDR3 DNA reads TGCGCCAGCAGTCCGGACGGGGCGGCGGACACCGGGGAGCTGTTTTTT. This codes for CASSPDGAADTGELFF.

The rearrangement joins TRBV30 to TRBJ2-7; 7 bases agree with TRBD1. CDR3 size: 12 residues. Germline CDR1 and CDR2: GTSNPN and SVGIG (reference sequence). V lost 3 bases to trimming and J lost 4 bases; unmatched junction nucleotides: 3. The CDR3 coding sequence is TGTGCCTGGAGCAAGACAGGGTACGAGCAGTACTTC. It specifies CAWSKTGYEQYF.